This TCR beta chain came from a study of control samples from healthy donors and cancer patients. Clones were sequenced by immunoSEQ multiplex PCR, and TCRdb holds only the in-frame ones, with some missing. Among about 150,000 clones listed, around 90% were seen once. Germline V lookup: CDR1 SGDLS, CDR2 YYNGEE. CDR3 length equals 14 residues. V was cut by 4 bases and J by 5 bases, with 15 bases left in between. The V gene is TRBV9, the J gene TRBJ1-1; no firm D call. This TCR derives from a young man in good health. Sequenced sample: blood. Here the CDR3 reads CASSPPGVGTEAFF. In nucleotides, the CDR3 is TGTGCCAGCAGCCCCCCCGGGGTGGGAACTGAAGCTTTCTTT.